This T cell receptor beta chain derives from a study of blood T cell repertoires in COVID-19. This clone was counted a few times. Profiling relied on immunoSEQ multiplex PCR, and the TCRdb table lists in-frame clones only, not all of them. The sample contains around 130,000 clones, approximately 81% of which appear only once. This sequence originates from a woman in her 30s who had recovered from COVID-19. The sequenced sample consisted of peripheral blood.

The CDR3 DNA reads TGCAGCGTTGAAACAGGGGTCGAGACCCAGTACTTC. Translation: CSVETGVETQYF. The chain recombines TRBV29-1 with TRBJ2-5; 7 bases align to TRBD1. Trimming removed 2 bases from V and 5 bases from J; junction bases left unmatched: 2. The CDR3 contains 12 residues. Germline V gene data show CDR1 as SQVTM and CDR2 as ANQGSEA.